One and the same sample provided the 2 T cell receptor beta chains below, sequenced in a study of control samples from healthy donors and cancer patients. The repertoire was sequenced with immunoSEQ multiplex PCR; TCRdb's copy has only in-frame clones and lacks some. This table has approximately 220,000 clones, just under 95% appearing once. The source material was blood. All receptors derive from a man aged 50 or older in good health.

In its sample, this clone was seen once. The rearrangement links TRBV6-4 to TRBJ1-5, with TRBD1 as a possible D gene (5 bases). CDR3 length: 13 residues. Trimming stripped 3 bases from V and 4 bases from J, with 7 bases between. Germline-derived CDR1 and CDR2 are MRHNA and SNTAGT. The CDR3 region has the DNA TGTGCCAGCAGTGAGACAGATAATCAGCCCCAGCATTTT. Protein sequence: CASSETDNQPQHF.

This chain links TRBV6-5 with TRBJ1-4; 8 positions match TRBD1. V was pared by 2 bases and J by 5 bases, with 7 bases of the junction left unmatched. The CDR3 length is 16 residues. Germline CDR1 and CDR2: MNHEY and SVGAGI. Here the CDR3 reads CASSYLRQGKNEKLFF. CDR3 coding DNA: TGTGCCAGCAGTTACCTGCGACAGGGGAAAAATGAAAAACTGTTTTTT.